This paragraph covers one T cell receptor beta chain sequence. Antigen specificity is unknown. A much larger clonotype is one base distant, so this may be a read error. The sample comes from a study of T-cell memory formation after mild COVID-19. Study details: TCR clusters were mostly donor specific. Study results and limitations: Most CD4+ clones that shrank were in CM and EM, while CD8+ ones turned up in EMRA. Pre-infection memory harbored some responding clones, suggesting cross-reactive memory joined. Clones that shrank (day 15 to 85) were balanced CD4/CD8, whereas later expanders leaned CD4+.

Via MiXCR, TCRdb re-called the 5' RACE reads, giving one row per CDR3 protein. Altogether roughly 14,000 distinct CDR3 sequences are present, 20% to 25% being singletons, with the ten largest covering around 54%. V dropped 4 bases and J dropped 4 bases, with 14 bases sitting between them. This CDR3 is 14 amino acids long. Germline V gives CDR1 SGHRS, CDR2 YFSETQ. The clonotype originates from a young man who had mild COVID-19 (a few samples of this study predate the infection). Cell type and time point are not known. V gene TRBV5-1 combines with J gene TRBJ1-2; D gene uncertain. The sample was PBMCs or a T cell subset sorted from them (not recorded which). CDR3 in DNA: TGCGCCAGCAGCATGTTATCGTTGCCCTATGGCTACACCTTC. It encodes CASSMLSLPYGYTF.